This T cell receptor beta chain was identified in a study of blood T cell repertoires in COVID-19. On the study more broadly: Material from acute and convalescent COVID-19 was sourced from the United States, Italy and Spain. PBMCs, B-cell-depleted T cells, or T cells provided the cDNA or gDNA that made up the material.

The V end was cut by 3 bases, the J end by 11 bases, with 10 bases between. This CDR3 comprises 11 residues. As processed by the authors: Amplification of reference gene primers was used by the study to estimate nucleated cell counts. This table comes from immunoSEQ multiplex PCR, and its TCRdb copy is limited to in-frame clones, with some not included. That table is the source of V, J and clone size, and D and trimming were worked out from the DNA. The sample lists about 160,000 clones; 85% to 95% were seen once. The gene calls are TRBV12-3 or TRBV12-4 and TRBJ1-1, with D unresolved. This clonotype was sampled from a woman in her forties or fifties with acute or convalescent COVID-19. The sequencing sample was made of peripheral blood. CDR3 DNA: TGTGCCAGCAGTTTCGGTCTGGAGGCTTTCTTT. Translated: CASSFGLEAFF.